This is a list of T cell receptor beta chains from one sample in a study of memory CD4+ T cells and cytomegalovirus serostatus. Assay used: immunoSEQ multiplex PCR; TCRdb lists only in-frame clones, some missing. The repertoire has 28,000 or so clones, about 70% of them found once; the top ten carry 0.85% to 1.1%. The sample consisted of memory CD4+ T cells from blood. All receptors come from an adult in good health and CMV-seronegative. The CDR3 runs from the conserved cysteine through the conserved F or W. Fields, in order: clone size, V gene, D gene, J gene, CDR3 protein, CDR3 DNA. A D gene is named only where the DNA matches it firmly. A clone size is listed for some rows: how often the clone was seen (once, few, many), or a class if it is expanded.

abundance: few
v_gene: TRBV28
d_gene: -
j_gene: TRBJ2-7
CDR3aa: CASSLLRRHYEQYF
CDR3nt: TGTGCCAGCAGTTTATTGCGTAGGCACTACGAGCAGTACTTC

abundance: few
v_gene: TRBV5-5
d_gene: -
j_gene: TRBJ1-3
CDR3aa: CASSLTGSSGNTIYF
CDR3nt: TGTGCCAGCAGCCTAACAGGTTCCTCTGGAAACACCATATATTTT

abundance: -
v_gene: TRBV28
d_gene: -
j_gene: TRBJ2-2
CDR3aa: CASVPLGQSRAGELFF
CDR3nt: TGTGCCAGCGTACCCCTTGGACAATCGAGGGCCGGGGAGCTGTTTTTT

abundance: -
v_gene: TRBV27
d_gene: -
j_gene: TRBJ1-1
CDR3aa: CASSSYRVTEAFF
CDR3nt: TGTGCCAGCAGCTCATACAGGGTCACTGAAGCTTTCTTT

abundance: -
v_gene: TRBV5-4
d_gene: TRBD1
j_gene: TRBJ2-2
CDR3aa: CASSSDSGQGIGELFF
CDR3nt: TGTGCCAGCAGCTCAGATTCGGGACAGGGGATCGGGGAGCTGTTTTTT

abundance: -
v_gene: TRBV18
d_gene: TRBD1
j_gene: TRBJ1-1
CDR3aa: CASSPDRDTEAFF
CDR3nt: TGTGCCAGCTCACCCGACAGGGACACTGAAGCTTTCTTT

abundance: few
v_gene: TRBV5-4
d_gene: -
j_gene: TRBJ2-1
CDR3aa: CASSLGHTSSYNEQFF
CDR3nt: TGTGCCAGCAGCTTGGGACACACGAGCTCCTACAATGAGCAGTTCTTC

abundance: -
v_gene: TRBV7-2
d_gene: TRBD2
j_gene: TRBJ2-5
CDR3aa: CASSPRGGAGETQYF
CDR3nt: TGTGCCAGCAGCCCCCGCGGGGGGGCGGGTGAGACCCAGTACTTC

abundance: -
v_gene: TRBV12-5
d_gene: -
j_gene: TRBJ2-3
CDR3aa: CASGFFDLADTQYF
CDR3nt: TGTGCTAGTGGTTTCTTCGACTTGGCCGATACGCAGTATTTT

abundance: -
v_gene: TRBV19
d_gene: -
j_gene: TRBJ1-3
CDR3aa: CGSSTLTGGNTIYF
CDR3nt: TGTGGCAGTAGTACCCTGACAGGCGGAAACACCATATATTTT

abundance: -
v_gene: TRBV6-5
d_gene: TRBD1
j_gene: TRBJ2-3
CDR3aa: CASSFTGAWGTDTQYF
CDR3nt: TGTGCCAGCAGTTTTACAGGGGCGTGGGGCACAGATACGCAGTATTTT

abundance: -
v_gene: TRBV28
d_gene: -
j_gene: TRBJ2-1
CDR3aa: CASSSAGRGSYNEQFF
CDR3nt: TGTGCCAGCAGTTCAGCGGGCAGGGGCTCCTACAATGAGCAGTTCTTC

abundance: -
v_gene: TRBV6-5
d_gene: -
j_gene: TRBJ2-7
CDR3aa: CASLSATTYEQYF
CDR3nt: TGTGCCAGCTTATCCGCCACGACCTACGAGCAGTACTTC

abundance: few
v_gene: TRBV5-1
d_gene: -
j_gene: TRBJ1-1
CDR3aa: CASSLVGQNTEAFF
CDR3nt: TGCGCCAGCAGCTTGGTAGGACAGAACACTGAAGCTTTCTTT

abundance: -
v_gene: TRBV7-2
d_gene: -
j_gene: TRBJ2-1
CDR3aa: CASSLGQNNEQFF
CDR3nt: TGTGCCAGCAGCTTAGGCCAGAACAATGAGCAGTTCTTC

abundance: few
v_gene: TRBV5-4
d_gene: TRBD1
j_gene: TRBJ1-6
CDR3aa: CASSLGQGQNSPLHF
CDR3nt: TGTGCCAGCAGCTTGGGACAGGGTCAGAATTCACCCCTCCACTTT

abundance: few
v_gene: TRBV11-2
d_gene: -
j_gene: TRBJ2-4
CDR3aa: CASSLGGNIQYF
CDR3nt: TGTGCCAGCAGCTTAGGCGGAAACATTCAGTACTTC

abundance: -
v_gene: TRBV19
d_gene: -
j_gene: TRBJ1-6
CDR3aa: CASSIITGEIRDSPLHF
CDR3nt: TGTGCCAGTAGTATTATTACAGGAGAGATTAGGGATTCACCCCTCCACTTT

abundance: once
v_gene: TRBV30
d_gene: -
j_gene: TRBJ1-5
CDR3aa: CAWSVQGGAQPQHF
CDR3nt: TGTGCCTGGAGTGTACAGGGAGGGGCTCAGCCCCAGCATTTT

abundance: -
v_gene: TRBV12-5
d_gene: -
j_gene: TRBJ1-1
CDR3aa: CASGLDVNTEAFF
CDR3nt: TGTGCTAGTGGTTTGGACGTGAACACTGAAGCTTTCTTT

abundance: -
v_gene: TRBV6-6
d_gene: -
j_gene: TRBJ2-3
CDR3aa: CASSYSSGVTDTQYF
CDR3nt: TGTGCCAGCAGTTACTCCTCGGGGGTCACAGATACGCAGTATTTT

abundance: -
v_gene: TRBV4-3
d_gene: -
j_gene: TRBJ1-2
CDR3aa: CASSQEFGSGRIYGYTF
CDR3nt: TGCGCCAGCAGCCAAGAATTTGGGTCTGGCAGGATCTATGGCTACACCTTC